Listed below are T cell receptor beta chains from one sample, sequenced in a study of blood T cell repertoires in COVID-19. Repertoires were generated with immunoSEQ multiplex PCR, while TCRdb's copy carries only in-frame clones and drops some. The table has 40,000 or so clones, 85% seen once. The material sequenced was peripheral blood. The receptors were sampled from a human donor in a cohort sampled during active COVID-19. Both conserved end residues are part of each CDR3. A D gene is named only where the DNA matches it firmly. Expanded clones are given a class, and other clones once, few, many or no size at all.

cdr3_nt	cdr3_aa	clone_size	d_call	v_call	j_call
TGTGCCAGCAGCGAACAGGCCCGTCGAGAGACCCAGTACTTC	CASSEQARRETQYF	-	-	TRBV5-6	TRBJ2-5
TGCGCCAGCAGCCAAGGAAGGGGGCTTGGTGGTTCACCCCTCCACTTT	CASSQGRGLGGSPLHF	few	TRBD1	TRBV4-1	TRBJ1-6
TGTGCCAGCATAGGGGATACCGGGGAGCTGTTTTTT	CASIGDTGELFF	-	-	TRBV6-5	TRBJ2-2
TGTGCCATCAGTAGGGACAGATCCTCCTACGAGCAGTACTTC	CAISRDRSSYEQYF	-	TRBD1	TRBV10-3	TRBJ2-7
TGCGCCAGCAGCCCCGGCGTAGCGGGGGGGCAGGATACGCAGTATTTT	CASSPGVAGGQDTQYF	-	TRBD2	TRBV5-1	TRBJ2-3
TGTGCCTCCCAGACAGCGCCTCCCTTGACCCTCCACTTT	CASQTAPPLTLHF	-	-	TRBV28	TRBJ1-6
TGCGCCAGCAGCTTGCCGCCGGGACAGAGCTCCTACAATGAGCAGTTCTTC	CASSLPPGQSSYNEQFF	-	TRBD1	TRBV5-1	TRBJ2-1
TGCGCCAGCAGCAGAAGGACAGGGGGAGTTGGGAATGAGCAGTTCTTC	CASSRRTGGVGNEQFF	-	TRBD1	TRBV5-1	TRBJ2-1
TGCAGCGTTACCCATGAGGTGAGCACAGATACGCAGTATTTT	CSVTHEVSTDTQYF	-	-	TRBV29-1	TRBJ2-3
TGCGCCAGCAGCTTGAGCGGGGGGACATCAGATACGCAGTATTTT	CASSLSGGTSDTQYF	-	TRBD2	TRBV5-1	TRBJ2-3
TGTGCCAGCAGCGGACGGACAGGGGCCTACGAGCAGTACTTC	CASSGRTGAYEQYF	-	TRBD1	TRBV9	TRBJ2-7
TGTGCCAGCAGCTTGAGCGGGGGCAATGAGCAGTTCTTC	CASSLSGGNEQFF	-	TRBD2	TRBV5-8	TRBJ2-1
TGTGCCAGTAGTTTGGACAGGGTGGGACAGCCCCAGCATTTT	CASSLDRVGQPQHF	-	TRBD1	TRBV19	TRBJ1-5
TGTGCCAGCAGCGTGACACCGGTCTCCTACGAGCAGTACTTC	CASSVTPVSYEQYF	-	-	TRBV9	TRBJ2-7